This T cell receptor (beta chain) was documented in a study of T cell responses to AZD1222 COVID-19 vaccine. CDR3 size: 11 residues. Germline V lookup: CDR1 DFQATT, CDR2 SNEGSKA (reference sequence). Trimming took 3 bases from V and 2 from J, leaving 2 bases between them. Method: immunoSEQ multiplex PCR; TCRdb's copy keeps in-frame clones and lacks some. The top ten clones hold approximately 3.1% of a sample with 95,000 to 150,000 clones, 80% to 90% of them seen once. The source material was peripheral blood, sampled on day 0 of AZD1222 vaccination. The V gene is TRBV20-1, the J gene TRBJ1-3; unclear D gene. The receptor's source is an adult in good health. CDR3 bases: TGCAGTGCTAGCACTGGAAACACCATATATTTT. Amino acids: CSASTGNTIYF.